The text below deals with one TCR beta chain. What it binds is not known. The CDR3 runs to 16 residues. The library was made from cDNA and included unique molecular identifiers. TCRdb fed the PCR reads into MiXCR, producing one record per CDR3 protein. The profile shows roughly 870,000 distinct CDR3 sequences, roughly 50% of them singletons. The data derive from a study of post-analysis software for immune sequencing data. Study details: The study covered relapsing-remitting, secondary progressive and progressive-relapsing courses of multiple sclerosis. Broader study findings: Samples from a shared batch, those prepared together, strongly co-clustered by F measure. Controls' normalized Chao1 diversity significantly exceeded that of multiple sclerosis patients. Roughly five TRBV segments appeared more often in patients than in controls, and TRBV5-6, TRBV5-1 and TRBV20-1 were among these.

The sequenced sample was blood. The TCR was taken from a girl aged 10 to 17 with multiple sclerosis. This sequence joins TRBV12-3 or TRBV12-4 and TRBJ2-1; 8 bases match TRBD2. The J call may not be correct, given that the DNA end is closer to TRBJ2-7. CDR3 loop: CASTYYFGGARDEQYF. The CDR3 DNA reads TGTGCCAGCACCTACTATTTCGGGGGGGCTCGGGACGAGCAGTACTTC.